The present T cell receptor (beta chain) was sequenced within a study of PD-1 blockade in classical Hodgkin lymphoma. Study summary: Patients were administered nivolumab (3 mg/kg intravenously) every 2 weeks. Points from the study as a whole: The study reported lower baseline TCR diversity in newly diagnosed patients than in healthy donors. Similar baseline diversity was found in complete responders and newly diagnosed patients. It was CD4+ TCR diversity, not CD8+, that rose significantly by C4D1.

The CDR3 extends over 11 amino acids. Trimming removed 1 base at V and 13 bases at J, with 10 bases between. Germline V lookup: CDR1 GTSNPN, CDR2 SVGIG (reference sequence). Libraries were prepared by immunoSEQ multiplex PCR; TCRdb keeps only in-frame clonotypes and omits some of them. The repertoire holds 50,000 to 65,000 clones, with less than 95% as singletons. Regarding this clone: Its antigen is as yet unknown.

This sample's time point: cycle 4 day 1 (C4D1), after less than 7 weeks of nivolumab. Brentuximab vedotin exposure varied, and every patient relapsed after autologous stem cell transplantation. V usage is TRBV30 and J usage is TRBJ1-4; tentatively, D is TRBD1 (5 bases). The TCR was taken from a human donor with classical Hodgkin lymphoma. Sample: peripheral blood mononuclear cells (PBMCs), taken before the fourth cycle of nivolumab. The CDR3 nucleotides read TGTGCCTGGAGTGCCCAGGGAGGACTGTTTTTT. Protein: CAWSAQGGLFF.